The 24 T cell receptor beta chains below were found in one sample sequenced in a study of shared clonotypes between healthy human individuals. It was CD45RO-negative cells, positively selected for CCR7, that made up naive CD8 cells, with terminally differentiated effector memory CD45RA+ cells excluded. Clones were sequenced by immunoSEQ multiplex PCR, and TCRdb holds only the in-frame ones, with some missing. Among hundreds of thousands of clones listed, nearly 98% were seen once. Sequencing input: naive CD8+ T cells sorted from blood. These receptors all stem from a man aged 25-45 years in good health.

V and J are TRBV7-9 and TRBJ1-3, with D tentatively TRBD1 (5 bases). The germline V and J ends were trimmed by 3 bases and 0 bases, with 6 bases remaining between them. Germline lookup yields CDR1 SEHNR and CDR2 FQNEAQ (reference sequence). The CDR3 totals 14 residues. This CDR3 reads CASSLDTSGNTIYF. Here the CDR3 DNA reads TGTGCCAGCAGCTTGGACACCTCTGGAAACACCATATATTTT. Full variable domain (missing parts from reference TRBV7-9 and TRBJ1-3): DTGVSQNPRHKITKRGQNVTFRCDPISEHNRLYWYRQTLGQGPEFLTYFQNEAQLEKSRLLSDRFSAERPKGSFSTLEIQRTEQGDSAMYLCASSLDTSGNTIYFGEGSWLTVV.

V gene TRBV7-9 combines with J gene TRBJ2-7, with 7 positions matching TRBD1. The CDR3 extends over 16 amino acids. Germline CDR1 is SEHNR and CDR2 is FQNEAQ (reference sequence). V lost 1 base to trimming and J lost 0 bases; unmatched junction nucleotides: 6. CDR3 sequence: CASSLVRTGSSYEQYF. In DNA, the CDR3 is TGTGCCAGCAGCTTAGTAAGGACAGGAAGCTCCTACGAGCAGTACTTC.

Here the CDR3 reads CASSQITGGSGYTF. CDR3 coding DNA: TGCGCCAGCAGCCAAATAACAGGGGGCTCTGGCTACACCTTC. The chain employs TRBV4-1 and TRBJ1-2, with 9 bases identical to TRBD1. The CDR3 length is 14 residues. Trimming removed 2 bases from V and 7 bases from J; junction bases left unmatched: 5. Looked up from germline, CDR1 is MGHRA and CDR2 is YSYEKL.

The chain is built from TRBV2 and TRBJ2-3; 12 bases are shared with TRBD2. The germline CDR1 and CDR2 sequences are SNHLY and FYNNEI. This CDR3 region has 15 residues. V shed 8 bases and J 4 bases; nucleotides not matched to a gene: 7. CDR3 loop: CASERLAGGPDTQYF. The CDR3 DNA is TGTGCCAGCGAGAGGCTAGCGGGAGGGCCAGATACGCAGTATTTT. Drawing the rest from reference TRBV2 and TRBJ2-3, the complete variable domain is EPEVTQTPSHQVTQMGQEVILRCVPISNHLYFYWYRQILGQKVEFLVSFYNNEISEKSEIFDDQFSVERPDGSNFTLKIRSTKLEDSAMYFCASERLAGGPDTQYFGPGTRLTVL.

The chain uses TRBV2 and TRBJ2-1; D is perhaps TRBD1 or TRBD2 (6 bases each). The germline V gene has CDR1 SNHLY and CDR2 FYNNEI. Deletions cut 3 bases from V and 5 bases from J, with 17 bases between. The CDR3 is 16 residues long. CDR3 amino acids: CASSDSQGTRHNEQFF. As DNA, the CDR3 is TGTGCCAGCAGTGACTCTCAGGGGACTCGGCACAATGAGCAGTTCTTC.

The chain uses TRBV11-2 and TRBJ2-2; the D gene is possibly TRBD1 (5 bases). The CDR3 consists of 15 residues. V was clipped by 5 bases and J by 4 bases, with 14 bases between them. Germline V CDR1 and CDR2: SGHAT, FQNNGV. The CDR3 loop is CASSHRQKITGELFF. In DNA, the CDR3 is TGTGCCAGCAGCCATCGACAGAAAATCACCGGGGAGCTGTTTTTT.

This clone appeared once. J is TRBJ2-3 and V is TRBV7-2; D uncertain. CDR3 length: 14 residues. Trimming removed 3 bases from V and 2 bases from J, with 9 bases in between. Germline V CDR1 and CDR2: SGHTA, FQGNSA. Here the CDR3 reads CASSLNRYTDTQYF. The CDR3 nucleotides read TGTGCCAGCAGCTTGAACCGCTACACAGATACGCAGTATTTT.

The chain is built from TRBV13 and TRBJ2-7; 10 nucleotides match TRBD2. Losses at the gene ends were 2 bases for V and 7 bases for J; bases not matched to a gene: 8. The CDR3 has 15 amino acids. The germline V gene has CDR1 PRHDT and CDR2 FYEKMQ (reference sequence). The CDR3, as DNA: TGTGCCAGCAGCTTACGCCTAGCGGGAGCAGAAGAGCAGTACTTC. Amino acid sequence: CASSLRLAGAEEQYF.

This clone appeared a single time. The chain has TRBV5-3 and TRBJ2-7; D might be TRBD1 (6 bases). TRBV5-3 carries the ORF label, with uncertain function. The V end lost 8 bases, the J end lost 11 bases, and 23 bases lay between the germline ends. This CDR3 has 13 amino acids. This CDR3 is CASPPTGHLKEYF. The CDR3 DNA sequence: TGTGCCAGTCCCCCGACAGGCCACCTTAAGGAGTACTTC.

The CDR3 is CASSTTGGSNQPQHF. DNA for the CDR3: TGTGCCAGCAGCACGACAGGGGGTAGCAATCAGCCCCAGCATTTT. The chain carries TRBV7-2 and TRBJ1-5; 9 bases align to TRBD1. Germline CDR1 is SGHTA and CDR2 is FQGNSA. The length of the CDR3 is 15 residues. V lost 5 bases to trimming and J lost 0 bases; unmatched junction nucleotides: 2.

The chain links TRBV29-1 to TRBJ1-2, with no clear D. The CDR3 is 13 amino acids. Germline loops: CDR1 SQVTM, CDR2 ANQGSEA. The V gene lost 3 bases and the J gene lost 5 bases, with 13 bases spanning the gap. The CDR3 reads CSVEKPAEYGYTF. CDR3 coding DNA: TGCAGCGTTGAGAAACCGGCTGAGTATGGCTACACCTTC.

The J gene is TRBJ2-7, the V gene TRBV4-1; possible D gene TRBD1, 6 bases. The CDR3 is 16 amino acids. V lost 1 base to trimming and J lost 1 base, with 14 bases between them. Germline CDR1 reads MGHRA; CDR2 reads YSYEKL. The CDR3 DNA is TGCGCCAGCAGCCAAGCCCTCGACAGGTTGTCCTACGAGCAGTACTTC. Residues: CASSQALDRLSYEQYF.

This chain connects TRBV6-6 to TRBJ2-1; 7 bases fit TRBD1. The CDR3 runs to 16 residues. Unmatched junction bases numbered 10, after V lost 0 bases and J lost 8 bases. Germline V gives CDR1 MNHNY, CDR2 SVGAGI (reference sequence). This chain's CDR3 is CASSYSRGGGYDEQFF. The CDR3 nucleotides read TGTGCCAGCAGTTACTCGCGAGGGGGCGGTTACGATGAGCAGTTCTTC.

This chain's CDR3 is CASSTGVNTEAFF. In DNA, the CDR3 is TGTGCCAGCAGTACCGGGGTTAACACTGAAGCTTTCTTT. This sequence joins TRBV27 and TRBJ1-1; D unclear. V lost 5 bases and J lost 2, with 9 bases in between. The germline V gene has CDR1 MNHEY and CDR2 SMNVEV (reference sequence). The CDR3 runs to 13 residues.

The chain uses TRBV27 and TRBJ2-3; no clear D gene. With 9 bases removed from V and 8 bases from J, the gap between germline ends came to 21 bases. The CDR3 totals 14 residues. Germline V gene lookup returns CDR1 MNHEY and CDR2 SMNVEV (reference sequence). The CDR3 spells CASLPQQRPITQYF. The CDR3 DNA sequence: TGTGCCAGTCTCCCCCAGCAGCGCCCGATTACGCAGTATTTT.

The chain is built from TRBV4-1 and TRBJ2-7; D perhaps matches TRBD1 (5 bases). The V gene's germline CDR1 is MGHRA and CDR2 YSYEKL. V was cut by 0 bases and J by 4 bases, with 10 bases left in between. CDR3 length equals 14 residues. CDR3 protein: CASSQDSGLYEQYF. For the CDR3, the DNA is TGCGCCAGCAGCCAAGATTCAGGGTTGTACGAGCAGTACTTC.

This clone was seen once. The chain recombines TRBV5-1 with TRBJ2-3, with 12 bases aligning to TRBD2. Losses at the gene ends were 1 base for V and 5 bases for J; bases not matched to a gene: 5. The CDR3 has 16 residues. Germline-derived CDR1 and CDR2 are SGHRS and YFSETQ. The CDR3 sequence: CASSLRLAGERDTQYF. The CDR3 DNA sequence: TGCGCCAGCAGCTTGCGACTAGCGGGAGAGCGAGATACGCAGTATTTT.

In regard to this clone: Other DNA sequences in the same sample also yield this CDR3. The chain employs TRBV27 and TRBJ2-7; D gene ambiguous. Germline V CDR1 and CDR2: MNHEY, SMNVEV (reference sequence). Trimming shortened V by 5 bases and J by 3 bases, and 11 bases separated the two germline ends. The CDR3 consists of 13 residues. The CDR3 coding sequence is TGTGCCAGCAGTCCGGGTGTAAGCTACGAGCAGTACTTC. Translated, it gives CASSPGVSYEQYF.

The chain joins TRBV27 to TRBJ2-1; 9 bases align to TRBD2. V lost 6 bases to trimming and J lost 0 bases; unmatched junction nucleotides: 9. The CDR3 has 17 amino acids. Per the germline V gene, CDR1 is MNHEY and CDR2 is SMNVEV (reference sequence). The CDR3: CASSKAGGEVSYNEQFF. DNA of the CDR3: TGTGCCAGCAGCAAAGCGGGGGGCGAAGTCTCCTACAATGAGCAGTTCTTC.

The sample holds one count of this clone. The chain links TRBV9 to TRBJ2-3; D is undetermined. V lost 4 bases and J lost 0, with 12 bases in between. Looked up from germline, CDR1 is SGDLS and CDR2 is YYNGEE. The CDR3 spans 15 residues. CDR3 coding DNA: TGTGCCAGCAGCCCGAACCCGCGTAGCACAGATACGCAGTATTTT. It yields the protein CASSPNPRSTDTQYF.

The rearrangement uses TRBV7-9 and TRBJ2-7, with D maybe TRBD1 (5 bases). Trimming took 1 base from V and 6 from J, leaving 7 bases between them. The length of the CDR3 is 12 residues. CDR1 and CDR2 (germline): SEHNR, FQNEAQ (reference sequence). Here the CDR3 DNA reads TGTGCCAGCAGCTTAGGCAGGGTCGAGCAGTACTTC. Its protein product is CASSLGRVEQYF.

J is TRBJ2-7 and V is TRBV5-1; TRBD1 aligns across 9 bases. The CDR3 sequence is 13 residues long. The V gene's germline CDR1 is SGHRS and CDR2 YFSETQ. Trimming removed 5 bases from V and 5 bases from J; junction bases left unmatched: 5. The CDR3 here is CASRLQGAHEQYF. The CDR3 DNA is TGCGCCAGCAGGTTACAGGGGGCCCACGAGCAGTACTTC.

The chain is built from TRBV25-1 and TRBJ2-7, with D possibly TRBD2 on 5 matching bases. Germline-derived CDR1 and CDR2 are MGHDK and SYGVNS. Trimming took off 2 bases at V and 2 bases at J, with 7 bases between the two ends. The CDR3 has 13 residues. CDR3 protein: CASSEPGTYEQYF. CDR3 nucleotides: TGTGCCAGCAGTGAACCCGGGACCTACGAGCAGTACTTC.

The CDR3 DNA is TGTGCCAGTAGTATATGGGCGACAGGGGGCGTAGGTGTCAATCAGCCCCAGCATTTT. Amino acid sequence: CASSIWATGGVGVNQPQHF. The chain links TRBV19 to TRBJ1-5; the match to TRBD1 covers 10 bases. Germline trimming cut 2 bases from V and 3 bases from J; bases unmatched to any gene: 13. The CDR3 is 19 residues long. Per germline, CDR1 LNHDA and CDR2 SQIVND (reference sequence).